These 31 T cell receptor beta chains came from one sample sequenced in a study of Graves' ophthalmopathy and Graves' hyperthyroidism. Amplification of TCR beta CDR3 regions used RNA transcripts. After a first-round RT-PCR with HTBI primers, a second-round multiplex PCR was run. TCRdb re-derived calls from the multiplex PCR reads in MiXCR, one entry per CDR3 protein. Altogether about 400,000 distinct CDR3 sequences are present, around 21% being singletons, with the ten largest covering roughly 3%. Specimen: peripheral blood. The receptors here all came from a woman aged 18-29 years with stable Graves' hyperthyroidism.

The rearrangement links TRBV29-1 to TRBJ2-7, with 9 bases matching TRBD2. Germline trimming cut 6 bases from V and 0 bases from J; bases unmatched to any gene: 6. The CDR3 runs 14 residues. CDR1 is SQVTM and CDR2 is ANQGSEA in the germline V gene. Here the CDR3 reads CSVLSGRSSYEQYF. The CDR3 nucleotides read TGCAGCGTACTAAGCGGGAGGAGCTCCTACGAGCAGTACTTC.

This clonotype was detected many times. The chain links TRBV7-2 to TRBJ2-2; 7 positions agree with TRBD2. Per germline, CDR1 SGHTA and CDR2 FQGNSA. With 5 bases clipped from V and 4 bases from J, the junction kept 4 bases outside the gene matches. This CDR3 contains 14 residues. The CDR3 DNA is TGTGCCAGCAGCGTTCTAGCGGTCACCGGGGAGCTGTTTTTT. Translation gives CASSVLAVTGELFF.

This clonotype has ten or more counts. This rearrangement joins TRBV7-3 to TRBJ1-1; D is unresolved. V lost 4 bases and J lost 6, with 12 bases in between. Germline V CDR1 and CDR2: SGHTA, FQGTGA. The CDR3 spans 13 residues. The CDR3 protein is CASSSGRHSEAFF. CDR3 coding DNA: TGTGCCAGCAGCTCCGGACGTCACTCTGAAGCTTTCTTT.

The chain uses TRBV12-3 or TRBV12-4 and TRBJ2-7; 8 nucleotides line up with TRBD1. The V segment lost 6 bases and the J segment 6 bases; nucleotides outside the gene matches: 7. The CDR3 contains 13 residues. The CDR3 spells CASRTDRGTEQYF. The CDR3, as DNA: TGTGCCAGCAGGACCGACAGGGGAACCGAGCAGTACTTC.

V and J are TRBV12-3 or TRBV12-4 and TRBJ2-7, with D tentatively TRBD1 (6 bases). The CDR3 runs to 16 residues. Between the trimmed V and J ends, which lost 1 base and 0 bases, there was a span of 13 bases. CDR3 residues: CASSLGQALPSYEQYF. The CDR3, as DNA: TGTGCCAGCAGTTTAGGACAGGCCTTACCCTCCTACGAGCAGTACTTC.

This chain uses TRBV6-1 with TRBJ1-1; TRBD1 is a possible D gene (5 bases). The CDR3 runs 13 residues. The V and J ends lost 10 bases and 1 base respectively, with 13 bases between them. The germline CDR1 and CDR2 sequences are MNHNS and SASEGT. CDR3 nucleotides: TGTGCCACCAAGACAGACCCGAACACTGAAGCTTTCTTT. Encoded protein: CATKTDPNTEAFF.

At least ten counts were recorded for this clonotype. The chain is built from TRBV25-1 and TRBJ2-5, with D uncertain. Germline CDR1 MGHDK, CDR2 SYGVNS. This CDR3 contains 14 residues. Trimming pared 6 bases from V and 5 bases from J, leaving 16 bases between. CDR3 loop: CASRGLKSLETQYF. CDR3 bases: TGTGCCAGCAGGGGCTTGAAGAGTTTGGAGACCCAGTACTTC.

The chain has TRBV6-1 and TRBJ2-3; 11 bases line up with TRBD2. The CDR3 is 16 residues long. The V gene's germline CDR1 is MNHNS and CDR2 SASEGT. Losses at the gene ends were 2 bases for V and 4 bases for J; bases not matched to a gene: 5. The DNA of the CDR3 is TGTGCCAGCAGTGAAACTAGCGGGAGTGGCGCAGATACGCAGTATTTT. Amino acid sequence: CASSETSGSGADTQYF.

This clonotype has at least ten counts. The genes are TRBV29-1 and TRBJ2-7; 7 nucleotides align to TRBD2. This CDR3 is 15 amino acids long. The germline gives CDR1 SQVTM, CDR2 ANQGSEA. Trimming cost V 4 bases and J 5 bases; bases outside gene matches: 14. In DNA, the CDR3 is TGCAGCGTTGCCGGGACTACCTTACGTTCCCACGAGCAGTACTTC. Its translation is CSVAGTTLRSHEQYF.

This clonotype showed up many times. The chain couples TRBV6-1 to TRBJ2-7, with D uncertain. From germline, CDR1 is MNHNS and CDR2 SASEGT. Trimming stripped 0 bases from V and 1 base from J, with 13 bases between. This CDR3 is 16 amino acids long. The CDR3 loop reads CASSEAMTLRSYEQYF. The CDR3 bases are TGTGCCAGCAGTGAAGCTATGACGCTGCGTTCCTACGAGCAGTACTTC.

V is TRBV6-1 and J is TRBJ1-5, with D unresolved. V dropped 5 bases and J dropped 5 bases, with 4 bases sitting between them. This CDR3 has 11 residues. Germline V gives CDR1 MNHNS, CDR2 SASEGT. CDR3 nucleotides: TGTGCCAGCAGTCAATATCAGCCCCAGCATTTT. Protein sequence: CASSQYQPQHF.

The CDR3 protein is CASSPDPGQPQHF. In DNA form, the CDR3 reads TGTGCCAGCTCACCGGACCCGGGCCAGCCCCAGCATTTT. This chain uses TRBV18 with TRBJ1-5; D is ambiguous. CDR1 and CDR2 from the germline V gene are KGHSH and LQKENI. This CDR3 is 13 amino acids long. Trimming shortened V by 3 bases and J by 7 bases, and 10 bases separated the two germline ends.

This clonotype came up many times. The chain links TRBV25-1 to TRBJ1-3, with TRBD1 identical over 8 bases. This CDR3 has 19 amino acids. From germline, CDR1 is MGHDK and CDR2 SYGVNS. V lost 4 bases and J lost 0; bases outside the gene matches: 14. CDR3 DNA: TGTGCCAGCAGTGCCTCCTCCCCACTGGACAGGGCCTCTGGAAACACCATATATTTT. It is translated as CASSASSPLDRASGNTIYF.

This clonotype has at least ten counts. The V call is TRBV3-1, the J call TRBJ2-2; weak D call: TRBD1 (6 bases). The CDR3 extends over 12 amino acids. The germline V gene has CDR1 LGHDT and CDR2 YNNKEL (reference sequence). CDR3 residues: CSTGSNTGELFF. CDR3 DNA: TGTTCGACAGGATCGAACACCGGGGAGCTGTTTTTT.

This clonotype was observed a few times. The gene calls are TRBV7-9 and TRBJ2-5; 8 nucleotides align to TRBD1. V was pared by 5 bases and J by 1 base, with 9 bases of the junction left unmatched. Per the germline V gene, CDR1 is SEHNR and CDR2 is FQNEAQ (reference sequence). The length of the CDR3 is 16 residues. This CDR3 is CASSLYRGQVQETQYF. The DNA of the CDR3 is TGTGCCAGCAGCCTCTACAGGGGACAGGTCCAAGAGACCCAGTACTTC.

This clonotype was recorded many times. The chain uses TRBV20-1 and TRBJ2-5; 9 bases match TRBD2. CDR3 length equals 14 residues. Trimming took 5 bases from V and 4 from J; bases not matched to a gene: 8. The germline V gene has CDR1 DFQATT and CDR2 SNEGSKA (reference sequence). The CDR3 loop reads CSAERLAVRETQYF. The CDR3 DNA reads as TGCAGTGCTGAAAGACTAGCGGTTAGAGAGACCCAGTACTTC.

This clonotype was counted ten times or more. This chain links TRBV7-3 with TRBJ2-6; D ambiguous. V lost 2 bases to trimming and J lost 3 bases, with 8 bases between them. The CDR3 loop spans 15 amino acids. CDR1 and CDR2 from the germline V gene are SGHTA and FQGTGA. The chain's CDR3 is CASSLQGGGANVLTF. The CDR3 coding sequence is TGTGCCAGCAGCTTACAAGGCGGTGGGGCCAACGTCCTGACTTTC.

This clonotype was detected many times. V and J are TRBV6-2 or TRBV6-3 and TRBJ2-5; D ambiguous. The CDR3 consists of 13 residues. Trimming pared 8 bases from V and 4 bases from J, leaving 14 bases between. Germline loops: CDR1 MNHEY, CDR2 SVGEGT. The CDR3 reads CASRFGIGETQYF. The CDR3 DNA is TGTGCCAGCCGTTTTGGGATTGGAGAGACCCAGTACTTC.

This clonotype appeared many times. J is TRBJ2-4 and V is TRBV6-1, with TRBD2 matching 10 bases. The trim removed 4 bases at V and 0 bases at J, leaving 6 bases unmatched. This CDR3 contains 17 residues. The germline gives CDR1 MNHNS, CDR2 SASEGT. The CDR3 coding sequence is TGTGCCAGCAGTGGGGAGCGGGAGGGTAAAGCCAAAAACATTCAGTACTTC. Its protein is CASSGEREGKAKNIQYF.

This clonotype has a count of ten or more. This chain connects TRBV25-1 to TRBJ2-7; TRBD2 agrees at 8 bases. The length of the CDR3 is 16 residues. CDR1 MGHDK and CDR2 SYGVNS come from the germline V gene. Trimming at V came to 6 bases and at J to 0 bases, leaving 10 bases not matched to a gene. For the CDR3, the DNA is TGTGCCAGCAGCTCGCTAACTAGCGGACTCTCCTACGAGCAGTACTTC. This encodes CASSSLTSGLSYEQYF.

The sample holds many counts of this clonotype. The chain carries TRBV6-5 and TRBJ2-5; D is uncertain. Between the trimmed V and J ends, which lost 7 bases and 0 bases, there was a span of 9 bases. This CDR3 contains 13 residues. Germline loops: CDR1 MNHEY, CDR2 SVGAGI. CDR3 in amino acids: CASIRRNQETQYF. The CDR3 DNA follows: TGTGCCAGCATCCGACGGAACCAAGAGACCCAGTACTTC.

Many counts were recorded for this clonotype. CDR3 sequence: CASSPRGWGGETQYF. CDR3 coding DNA: TGTGCCAGCAGCCCACGAGGTTGGGGGGGGGAGACCCAGTACTTC. This rearrangement joins TRBV7-3 to TRBJ2-5; 7 bases match TRBD2. Germline V gene sequence: CDR1 SGHTA, CDR2 FQGTGA. The CDR3 sequence is 15 residues long. V lost 5 bases, J lost 5 bases, and 11 bases stayed unmatched.

The V gene is TRBV12-3 or TRBV12-4, the J gene TRBJ1-2; no definite D call. Between the trimmed V and J ends, which lost 3 bases and 10 bases, there was a span of 12 bases. This CDR3 is built from 12 residues. The CDR3 sequence: CASSFVHGDYTF. Written as DNA, the CDR3 is TGTGCCAGCAGTTTCGTCCACGGTGACTACACCTTC.

This clonotype showed up many times. This rearrangement joins TRBV20-1 to TRBJ2-7; the D is unclear. In germline, CDR1 is DFQATT, CDR2 SNEGSKA (reference sequence). Deletions cut 3 bases from V and 2 bases from J, with 14 bases between. This CDR3 is built from 14 residues. The CDR3 nucleotides are TGCAGTGCTAGGGTGCCAGAAGGCACCTACGAGCAGTACTTC. It is translated as CSARVPEGTYEQYF.

The gene calls are TRBV12-3 or TRBV12-4 and TRBJ2-7; 8 nucleotides align to TRBD1. CDR3 length: 15 amino acids. The J segment lost 2 bases and the V segment lost 2 bases, leaving 5 bases of the junction unmatched. CDR3 nucleotides: TGTGCCAGCAGTTTACAGGGGGCAGTGACCTACGAGCAGTACTTC. This gives the protein CASSLQGAVTYEQYF.

This chain uses TRBV13 with TRBJ2-2; maybe TRBD2 (6 bases). Trimming shortened V by 2 bases and J by 0 bases, and 10 bases separated the two germline ends. This CDR3 comprises 16 residues. CDR1 and CDR2 from the germline V gene are PRHDT and FYEKMQ (reference sequence). The CDR3 DNA sequence: TGTGCCAGCAGCTTAATTCGGGAGTCGAACACCGGGGAGCTGTTTTTT. This sequence encodes CASSLIRESNTGELFF.

This clonotype has ten or more counts. The chain combines TRBV12-3 or TRBV12-4 with TRBJ2-7; TRBD1 matches 7 bases. The CDR3 runs 14 residues. The junction had 8 bases not matched to a gene; V was cut back by 7 bases and J by 2 bases. CDR3: CASKLDRAPYEQYF. CDR3 sequence (DNA): TGTGCCAGCAAACTCGACAGGGCCCCCTACGAGCAGTACTTC.

This clonotype was seen many times. Here the CDR3 reads CASLRYSNQPQHF. The CDR3 nucleotides are TGTGCCAGCCTAAGATATAGCAATCAGCCCCAGCATTTT. V and J are TRBV28 and TRBJ1-5, with D unclear. CDR3 size: 13 residues. V was clipped by 8 bases and J by 0 bases, with 8 bases between them. CDR1 is MDHEN, CDR2 SYDVKM, per germline.

Comment on this clonotype: Just one base apart from a much larger clone, this may be a read error. The chain joins TRBV11-1 to TRBJ2-7, with TRBD1 matching 9 bases. This CDR3 is built from 17 residues. Germline V CDR1 and CDR2: SGHAT, FQDESV (reference sequence). CDR3 in amino acids: CVSSLGFGQGLASEQYF. The CDR3 DNA reads TGTGTCAGCAGCTTAGGATTTGGACAGGGGCTCGCTTCGGAGCAGTACTTC.

This clonotype was counted ten times or more. This chain uses TRBV20-1 with TRBJ1-5; the D gene is possibly TRBD1 (5 bases). The CDR3 sequence is 10 residues long. Germline lookup yields CDR1 DFQATT and CDR2 SNEGSKA (reference sequence). Trimming took off 6 bases at V and 7 bases at J, with 7 bases between the two ends. Here the CDR3 reads CSAGGQPQHF. For the CDR3, the DNA is TGCAGTGCGGGGGGGCAGCCCCAGCATTTT.

This clonotype occurred many times. The V and J genes are TRBV29-1 and TRBJ1-1, with TRBD1 as a possible D gene (6 bases). This CDR3 region has 12 residues. Between the trimmed V and J ends, which lost 6 bases and 1 base, there was a span of 9 bases. CDR1 SQVTM and CDR2 ANQGSEA come from the germline V gene. The DNA for the CDR3 is TGCAGCGTCCTGGGACAGAACACTGAAGCTTTCTTT. Its translation is CSVLGQNTEAFF. The full variable domain, its missing parts supplied by reference TRBV29-1 and TRBJ1-1, is SAVISQKPSRDICQRGTSLTIQCQVDSQVTMMFWYRQQPGQSLTLIATANQGSEATYESGFVIDKFPISRPNLTFSTLTVSNMSPEDSSIYLCSVLGQNTEAFFGQGTRLTVV.